A single sample gave rise to the 28 T cell receptor beta chains below, sequenced in a study of shared clonotypes between healthy human individuals. Terminally differentiated effector memory CD45RA+ cells were excluded by CCR7 positive selection of CD45RO-negative cells. Here immunoSEQ multiplex PCR was the method, and the copy in TCRdb shows in-frame clones only, minus some. In the table there are roughly 2,000,000 clones, approximately 95% of which are singletons. Source material: naive CD8+ T cells sorted from blood. Receptors originate from a man aged 18 to 29 in good health.

The rearrangement links TRBV11-3 to TRBJ1-1; D not certain. The germline CDR1 and CDR2 sequences are SGHNT and YENEEA. This CDR3 spans 15 amino acids. V was clipped by 0 bases and J by 4 bases, with 12 bases between them. CDR3 loop: CASSLESRVGTEAFF. The CDR3 DNA sequence: TGTGCCAGCAGCTTAGAGAGTAGGGTGGGCACTGAAGCTTTCTTT.

CDR3 DNA: TGTGCCAGCAGCTATCGGACAGGGGGGGATTCACCCCTCCACTTT. Translation gives CASSYRTGGDSPLHF. The chain couples TRBV5-8 to TRBJ1-6, with 10 positions matching TRBD1. The CDR3 is made up of 15 amino acids. The germline V gene has CDR1 SGHTS and CDR2 YDEGEE. Unmatched junction bases numbered 5, after V lost 3 bases and J lost 8 bases.

This chain links TRBV4-3 with TRBJ2-2, with 10 positions matching TRBD1. CDR3 length: 17 amino acids. Trimming took 4 bases from V and 4 from J; bases not matched to a gene: 9. The V gene's germline CDR1 is LGHNA and CDR2 YSLEER. The CDR3 loop reads CASSPQSGTGVTGELFF. Written as DNA, the CDR3 is TGCGCCAGCAGCCCGCAGTCCGGGACAGGGGTCACCGGGGAGCTGTTTTTT.

In DNA, the CDR3 is TGCGCCAGCAGCCAAGAGGAGCGGGCGAGCTCCTACGAGCAGTACTTC. This encodes CASSQEERASSYEQYF. The rearrangement uses TRBV4-1 and TRBJ2-7, with a possible D match to TRBD2 (6 bases). Germline assignment: CDR1 MGHRA and CDR2 YSYEKL. The CDR3 is made up of 16 amino acids. Trimming took off 0 bases at V and 0 bases at J, with 12 bases between the two ends.

This clone is a singleton in its sample. This specimen includes other DNA sequences encoding the same CDR3. The rearrangement joins TRBV27 to TRBJ2-5, with D perhaps TRBD1 or TRBD2 (5 bases each). Germline loops: CDR1 MNHEY, CDR2 SMNVEV (reference sequence). V lost 0 bases to trimming and J lost 5 bases, with 7 bases between them. The CDR3 length is 13 residues. The DNA for the CDR3 is TGTGCCAGCAGTTTATCGGGACGGGAGACCCAGTACTTC. Encoded protein: CASSLSGRETQYF.

The chain combines TRBV5-6 with TRBJ2-3; D is unresolved. In germline, CDR1 is SGHDT, CDR2 YYEEEE. Trimming pared 0 bases from V and 0 bases from J, leaving 8 bases between. The length of the CDR3 is 15 residues. The CDR3: CASSLDAPSTDTQYF. The CDR3 region has the DNA TGTGCCAGCAGCTTGGATGCACCTAGCACAGATACGCAGTATTTT. The complete variable domain, with remaining parts taken from reference TRBV5-6 and TRBJ2-3, reads DAGVTQSPTHLIKTRGQQVTLRCSPKSGHDTVSWYQQALGQGPQFIFQYYEEEERQRGNFPDRFSGHQFPNYSSELNVNALLLGDSALYLCASSLDAPSTDTQYFGPGTRLTVL.

The chain recombines TRBV27 with TRBJ2-7; 7 nucleotides agree with TRBD1. CDR1 and CDR2 (germline): MNHEY, SMNVEV (reference sequence). V trimming: 5 bases; J trimming: 2 bases; junction bases outside the gene matches: 9. The CDR3 loop spans 15 amino acids. CDR3 DNA sequence: TGTGCCAGCAGTCCTTACAGGGGCCCAACCTACGAGCAGTACTTC. This translates into CASSPYRGPTYEQYF.

V and J are TRBV23-1 and TRBJ2-5; D is unclear. TRBV23-1 is an ORF, with its function uncertain. This CDR3 spans 14 amino acids. Deletions cut 0 bases from V and 1 base from J, with 6 bases between. The chain's CDR3 is CASSQSKVQETQYF. CDR3 bases: TGCGCCAGCAGTCAATCGAAGGTCCAAGAGACCCAGTACTTC.

Only one count was recorded for this clone. The rearrangement links TRBV19 to TRBJ2-7, with no clear D. Germline V CDR1 and CDR2: LNHDA, SQIVND (reference sequence). Trimming removed 5 bases at V and 2 bases at J, with 13 bases between. The CDR3 runs 14 residues. The CDR3 nucleotides are TGTGCCAGTAGTCCCGGACCAGTCGCCTACGAGCAGTACTTC. Its translation is CASSPGPVAYEQYF.

The V and J genes are TRBV19 and TRBJ1-1, with a tentative D call TRBD1 (5 bases). The germline CDR1 and CDR2 sequences are LNHDA and SQIVND (reference sequence). Trimming pared 2 bases from V and 2 bases from J, leaving 9 bases between. The CDR3 contains 14 residues. As DNA, the CDR3 is TGTGCCAGTAGTATATTCGGGGGAAACACTGAAGCTTTCTTT. Translating gives CASSIFGGNTEAFF.

The V call is TRBV7-6, the J call TRBJ1-4; D gene ambiguous. V lost 2 bases and J lost 4, with 17 bases in between. The germline gives CDR1 SGHVS, CDR2 FNYEAQ. The CDR3 has 17 amino acids. The CDR3 here is CASSLRRAWQNNEKLFF. In DNA form, the CDR3 reads TGTGCCAGCAGCTTAAGGAGGGCGTGGCAGAATAATGAAAAACTGTTTTTT.

The chain recombines TRBV19 with TRBJ2-1; D gene uncertain. The CDR3 length is 13 residues. Germline loops: CDR1 LNHDA, CDR2 SQIVND (reference sequence). Trimming shortened V by 5 bases and J by 8 bases, and 13 bases separated the two germline ends. CDR3 protein: CASSEAYSHEQFF. The CDR3 DNA follows: TGTGCCAGTAGTGAAGCTTACAGCCATGAGCAGTTCTTC.

Concerning this clone: This specimen includes other DNA sequences encoding the same CDR3. The chain carries TRBV10-3 and TRBJ2-5, with D possibly TRBD1 on 6 matching bases. V gave up 0 bases and J gave up 1 base, with 6 bases separating them. Germline V CDR1 and CDR2: ENHRY, SYGVKD. CDR3 size: 14 residues. The CDR3 spells CAISESGAQETQYF. CDR3 DNA: TGTGCCATCAGTGAGTCGGGGGCCCAAGAGACCCAGTACTTC.

As to this clone: The sample carries other DNA sequences with the same CDR3. The chain recombines TRBV4-1 with TRBJ2-7; 8 positions match TRBD1. Trimming removed 0 bases from V and 5 bases from J; junction bases left unmatched: 6. Per the germline V gene, CDR1 is MGHRA and CDR2 is YSYEKL. CDR3 size: 15 residues. CDR3 amino acids: CASSQDLGQGNEQYF. CDR3 nucleotide sequence: TGCGCCAGCAGCCAAGATCTTGGACAGGGAAACGAGCAGTACTTC.

This chain connects TRBV4-1 to TRBJ1-1, with TRBD1 identical over 9 bases. The junction had 2 bases not matched to a gene; V was cut back by 2 bases and J by 1 base. Germline-derived CDR1 and CDR2 are MGHRA and YSYEKL. This CDR3 contains 15 residues. This CDR3 reads CASSQMGQGNTEAFF. The CDR3, as DNA: TGCGCCAGCAGCCAAATGGGACAGGGGAACACTGAAGCTTTCTTT.

The chain carries TRBV5-6 and TRBJ2-2; D might be TRBD2 (7 bases). The V end lost 3 bases, the J end lost 11 bases, and 14 bases lay between the germline ends. This CDR3 is 13 amino acids long. CDR1 and CDR2 from the germline V gene are SGHDT and YYEEEE. The CDR3 region is CASSSQGGAELFF. CDR3 in DNA: TGTGCCAGCAGCTCCCAAGGGGGGGCTGAGCTGTTTTTT.

The sample holds a few counts of this clone. V is TRBV6-6 and J is TRBJ1-5; maybe TRBD1 (6 bases). V gave up 8 bases and J gave up 5 bases, with 19 bases separating them. The CDR3 loop spans 15 amino acids. Germline V gene data show CDR1 as MNHNY and CDR2 as SVGAGI (reference sequence). Here the CDR3 reads CASLEGVAVDQPQHF. The CDR3 nucleotides read TGTGCCAGCCTTGAGGGGGTCGCGGTTGATCAGCCCCAGCATTTT.

This clone was seen just once. This chain connects TRBV9 to TRBJ2-7; TRBD2 aligns across 9 bases. J was trimmed by 6 bases and V by 0 bases; bases with no gene match: 4. The length of the CDR3 is 14 residues. Germline V CDR1 and CDR2: SGDLS, YYNGEE. CDR3 residues: CASSVGSGSFEQYF. CDR3 bases: TGTGCCAGCAGCGTAGGTAGCGGGAGTTTCGAGCAGTACTTC.

The chain employs TRBV11-2 and TRBJ2-3, with TRBD1 matching 9 bases. The CDR3 is 17 residues long. The ends lost 5 bases at V and 4 bases at J; junction bases unmatched: 13. Germline loops: CDR1 SGHAT, CDR2 FQNNGV. CDR3 amino acids: CASSPRPGQGWADTQYF. The CDR3, as DNA: TGTGCCAGCAGCCCGCGCCCGGGACAGGGTTGGGCAGATACGCAGTATTTT.

Here the CDR3 reads CASSVDGRGADEQFF. DNA for the CDR3: TGTGCCAGCAGCGTAGACGGGAGGGGGGCGGATGAGCAGTTCTTC. This chain uses TRBV9 with TRBJ2-1; 8 nucleotides agree with TRBD2. Germline V gives CDR1 SGDLS, CDR2 YYNGEE. Trimming cost V 0 bases and J 8 bases; bases outside gene matches: 7. CDR3 length equals 15 residues.

The rearrangement uses TRBV9 and TRBJ2-1; 7 bases fit TRBD2. The CDR3 is 14 residues long. J gave up 7 bases and V 2 bases, and 6 bases lay outside the gene matches. CDR1 is SGDLS and CDR2 is YYNGEE in the germline V gene. CDR3 amino acids: CASSVAASGNEQFF. The CDR3 DNA reads TGTGCCAGCAGCGTGGCTGCTAGCGGTAATGAGCAGTTCTTC.

For the CDR3, the DNA is TGTGCCAGCAGCCTCCCAACTAGCGGGGGGTCCTACGAGCAGTACTTC. It specifies CASSLPTSGGSYEQYF. The chain uses TRBV11-3 and TRBJ2-7, with 12 bases lining up with TRBD2. V dropped 5 bases and J dropped 1; count of bases not matched to a gene: 6. Germline V gene data show CDR1 as SGHNT and CDR2 as YENEEA. This CDR3 region has 16 residues.

This rearrangement joins TRBV30 to TRBJ2-2; D is uncertain. CDR1 GTSNPN and CDR2 SVGIG come from the germline V gene (reference sequence). The ends were cut back, 3 bases at V and 6 bases at J, with 8 bases in the middle. This CDR3 comprises 12 residues. The CDR3 reads CAWSPSPGELFF. The DNA of the CDR3 is TGTGCCTGGAGCCCCAGTCCCGGGGAGCTGTTTTTT.

J is TRBJ1-5 and V is TRBV19; 7 bases agree with TRBD1. V lost 2 bases, J lost 5 bases, and 9 bases stayed unmatched. Germline V gene lookup returns CDR1 LNHDA and CDR2 SQIVND (reference sequence). CDR3 length: 16 amino acids. The CDR3 loop is CASSITWTGRHQPQHF. In nucleotides, the CDR3 is TGTGCCAGTAGTATAACCTGGACAGGCCGTCATCAGCCCCAGCATTTT.

The chain uses TRBV5-1 and TRBJ1-1; 9 nucleotides align to TRBD1. V lost 0 bases and J lost 7; bases outside the gene matches: 16. Germline V gives CDR1 SGHRS, CDR2 YFSETQ. This CDR3 contains 18 residues. CDR3 DNA: TGCGCCAGCAGCTTGGGCCACCGGGACAGGGTAGATTTTGATGAAGCTTTCTTT. The encoded protein is CASSLGHRDRVDFDEAFF.

The chain carries TRBV21-1 and TRBJ2-7; the DNA was not used to check the table's D call, TRBD2. TRBV21-1 counts as a pseudogene. CDR3 size: 13 residues. The CDR3 sequence is CASWRANSYEQYF. CDR3 coding DNA: TGTGCCAGCTGGAGGGCGAACTCCTACGAGCAGTACTTC.

The J gene is TRBJ2-1, the V gene TRBV9; 9 positions agree with TRBD2. Germline trimming cut 2 bases from V and 2 bases from J; bases unmatched to any gene: 11. Germline-derived CDR1 and CDR2 are SGDLS and YYNGEE. The CDR3 is 18 amino acids. This chain's CDR3 is CASSVGSSGGPPYNEQFF. The DNA for the CDR3 is TGTGCCAGCAGCGTGGGTAGTAGCGGGGGCCCCCCCTACAATGAGCAGTTCTTC. The whole variable domain, filled in from reference TRBV9 and TRBJ2-1, reads DSGVTQTPKHLITATGQRVTLRCSPRSGDLSVYWYQQSLDQGLQFLIQYYNGEERAKGNILERFSAQQFPDLHSELNLSSLELGDSALYFCASSVGSSGGPPYNEQFFGPGTRLTVL.

The chain has TRBV27 and TRBJ2-5; TRBD1 aligns across 7 bases. The CDR3 consists of 14 residues. V was clipped by 1 base and J by 5 bases; unmatched bases: 4. In germline, CDR1 is MNHEY, CDR2 SMNVEV (reference sequence). The CDR3 spells CASSLYRGQETQYF. The CDR3, as DNA: TGTGCCAGCAGTTTATACAGGGGACAGGAGACCCAGTACTTC.